Sequencing of this T cell receptor beta chain was carried out in a study of blood T cell repertoires in COVID-19. Sequencing was performed with immunoSEQ multiplex PCR; in TCRdb, only in-frame clones are kept and a portion is missing. The table has 300,000 to 450,000 clones, roughly 87% seen once; the top ten hold roughly 0.94%. There are 15 residues in the CDR3. CDR1 is SGHVS and CDR2 is FNYEAQ in the germline V gene. V was cut by 1 base and J by 3 bases, with 12 bases left in between. Input material: PBMCs or T cells enriched from blood (not recorded which). V usage is TRBV7-6 and J usage is TRBJ1-2; D is unclear. This clonotype originated in a woman in her twenties or thirties who had recovered from COVID-19. CDR3 protein: CASSLDSLVDYGYTF. The CDR3 DNA reads as TGTGCCAGCAGCTTAGACAGTTTAGTAGACTATGGCTACACCTTC. The variable domain in full, completed from reference TRBV7-6 and TRBJ1-2, reads GAGVSQSPRYKVTKRGQDVALRCDPISGHVSLYWYRQALGQGPEFLTYFNYEAQQDKSGLPNDRFSAERPEGSISTLTIQRTEQRDSAMYRCASSLDSLVDYGYTFGSGTRLTVV.